These 30 T cell receptor beta chains share one sample of origin, sequenced in a study of cytomegalovirus exposure and HLA in healthy donors. The PCR had 60 Vbeta and 13 Jbeta primers. The table came from immunoSEQ multiplex PCR; TCRdb's copy has only in-frame clones and leaves some out. The repertoire has approximately 200,000 clones, around 86% of them found once; the top ten carry 5.5% to 7.5%. Material for sequencing was PBMCs. All receptors derive from a woman in her fifties or sixties in good health and CMV-seropositive.

This clone was observed a handful of times. The genes are TRBV7-9 and TRBJ1-2; tentatively, D is TRBD1 (6 bases). V was shortened by 5 bases and J by 3 bases, with 13 bases between the two germline ends. The CDR3 loop spans 14 amino acids. Germline V CDR1 and CDR2: SEHNR, FQNEAQ (reference sequence). The CDR3 sequence is CASSLGQPHYGYTF. The CDR3 nucleotides read TGTGCCAGCAGCCTCGGACAGCCACACTATGGCTACACCTTC. Full variable domain (outside the CDR3, taken from reference TRBV7-9 and TRBJ1-2): DTGVSQNPRHKITKRGQNVTFRCDPISEHNRLYWYRQTLGQGPEFLTYFQNEAQLEKSRLLSDRFSAERPKGSFSTLEIQRTEQGDSAMYLCASSLGQPHYGYTFGSGTRLTVV.

The table lists this clone with a count of one. This chain connects TRBV10-1 to TRBJ2-7; D not certain. V gave up 4 bases and J gave up 2 bases, with 6 bases separating them. The germline gives CDR1 WNHNN, CDR2 SYGVQD (reference sequence). This CDR3 region has 12 residues. The CDR3 sequence is CASSVAAYEQYF. The CDR3 bases are TGCGCCAGCAGTGTGGCAGCCTACGAGCAGTACTTC.

The rearrangement uses TRBV28 and TRBJ1-2; D remains unclear. The V end lost 8 bases, the J end lost 0 bases, and 10 bases lay between the germline ends. This CDR3 is built from 13 residues. Germline values: CDR1 MDHEN, CDR2 SYDVKM. The DNA for the CDR3 is TGTGCCAGCTCTCGCGGGTCTAACTATGGCTACACCTTC. It yields the protein CASSRGSNYGYTF.

The chain recombines TRBV29-1 with TRBJ1-2; maybe TRBD1 (6 bases). Trimming shortened V by 6 bases and J by 8 bases, and 16 bases separated the two germline ends. Looked up from germline, CDR1 is SQVTM and CDR2 is ANQGSEA. The CDR3 has 12 residues. In DNA form, the CDR3 reads TGCAGCGTCTCCACCCCAGGGGAAGGCTACACCTTC. Its translation is CSVSTPGEGYTF.

This clone occurred many times. Other DNA variants within this sample encode the same CDR3. CDR3 protein: CASSLQGQPQHF. Here the CDR3 DNA reads TGTGCCAGCAGTTTACAGGGTCAGCCCCAGCATTTT. The chain uses TRBV28 and TRBJ1-5, with a weak D call TRBD1 (5 bases). Germline assignment: CDR1 MDHEN and CDR2 SYDVKM. Trimming took 2 bases from V and 6 from J, leaving 5 bases between them. This CDR3 comprises 12 residues.

V gene TRBV15 combines with J gene TRBJ2-2; 7 nucleotides align to TRBD2. Germline-derived CDR1 and CDR2 are LNHNV and YYDKDF (reference sequence). V was clipped by 3 bases and J by 6 bases; unmatched bases: 7. The CDR3 totals 15 residues. The CDR3 region has the DNA TGTGCCACCAGCAGGGCAGGACTAGACCCCGGGGAGCTGTTTTTT. Translating it yields CATSRAGLDPGELFF.

The rearrangement links TRBV2 to TRBJ1-5; TRBD1 agrees at 9 bases. Germline CDR1 reads SNHLY; CDR2 reads FYNNEI. The CDR3 length is 17 residues. After removal of 4 bases from V and 3 bases from J, the junction contained 10 bases not matched to a gene. The CDR3 reads CASSGDRVSSSNQPQHF. In DNA form, the CDR3 reads TGTGCCAGCAGTGGGGACAGGGTGAGCTCTTCCAATCAGCCCCAGCATTTT.

This chain links TRBV19 with TRBJ2-2, with D tentatively TRBD1 (6 bases). Germline V lookup: CDR1 LNHDA, CDR2 SQIVND (reference sequence). Trimming stripped 7 bases from V and 0 bases from J, with 12 bases between. The CDR3 sequence is 15 residues long. This CDR3 is CASKVGTTNTGELFF. DNA of the CDR3: TGTGCCAGTAAAGTCGGGACAACGAACACCGGGGAGCTGTTTTTT.

The chain joins TRBV30 to TRBJ1-2; TRBD1 aligns across 7 bases. The CDR3 runs 14 residues. The V and J ends lost 5 bases and 5 bases, in that order; junction bases with no gene match: 11. Germline assignment: CDR1 GTSNPN and CDR2 SVGIG (reference sequence). The CDR3 DNA reads TGTGCCTGGGGGGTAGGGGGCGATCTTTATGGCTACACCTTC. Translation: CAWGVGGDLYGYTF.

This clone was seen only once. The DNA of the CDR3 is TGTGCCAGCAGCCAAAGGACAGGGGGCTCGGGCACTGAAGCTTTCTTT. It translates to CASSQRTGGSGTEAFF. This sequence joins TRBV5-6 and TRBJ1-1, with TRBD1 matching 11 bases. Germline-derived CDR1 and CDR2 are SGHDT and YYEEEE. J gave up 4 bases and V 4 bases, and 9 bases lay outside the gene matches. This CDR3 contains 16 residues.

The chain is built from TRBV6-6 and TRBJ2-7; D may be TRBD2 (7 bases). The CDR3 sequence is 14 residues long. V was clipped by 10 bases and J by 3 bases, with 19 bases between them. CDR1 and CDR2 from the germline V gene are MNHNY and SVGAGI (reference sequence). The CDR3 region is CATFWGGGGYEQYF. The CDR3 DNA reads as TGTGCCACCTTTTGGGGGGGAGGGGGCTACGAGCAGTACTTC.

This clone occurred a few times. The V and J genes are TRBV11-3 and TRBJ2-1, with 7 positions matching TRBD2. The trim removed 5 bases at V and 0 bases at J, leaving 7 bases unmatched. Germline assignment: CDR1 SGHNT and CDR2 YENEEA. The length of the CDR3 is 16 residues. The CDR3 protein is CASSGGGSSSYNEQFF. Written as DNA, the CDR3 is TGTGCCAGCAGCGGGGGAGGGTCTTCCTCCTACAATGAGCAGTTCTTC.

CDR3 DNA sequence: TGTGCCAGCTCACCACTGGGCCAGGGGGCTGGAGAGCAGTACTTC. Translated, it gives CASSPLGQGAGEQYF. The chain recombines TRBV18 with TRBJ2-7; TRBD1 agrees at 8 bases. CDR1 is KGHSH, CDR2 LQKENI, per germline. V dropped 1 base and J dropped 7; count of bases not matched to a gene: 9. The length of the CDR3 is 15 residues.

The chain is built from TRBV5-6 and TRBJ2-2, with D unclear. This CDR3 comprises 15 residues. The germline gives CDR1 SGHDT, CDR2 YYEEEE. Trimming removed 3 bases from V and 8 bases from J, with 17 bases in between. The CDR3 DNA follows: TGTGCCAGCAGCTCGCCGCACAGTCCCCGGGGGGAGCTGTTTTTT. As protein: CASSSPHSPRGELFF.

This chain uses TRBV30 with TRBJ2-7, with 8 bases lining up with TRBD1. The germline V gene has CDR1 GTSNPN and CDR2 SVGIG (reference sequence). The CDR3 covers 16 residues. Losses at the gene ends were 2 bases for V and 6 bases for J; bases not matched to a gene: 15. This CDR3 is CAWSLDRETFGIEQYF. CDR3 coding DNA: TGTGCCTGGAGTTTGGACAGGGAAACGTTTGGAATCGAGCAGTACTTC.

In this sample, this clone turned up a few times. The identical CDR3 is also encoded by other nucleotide sequences in the sample. CDR3 loop: CASSYGNSPLHF. The CDR3 bases are TGTGCCAGCAGTTATGGCAATTCACCCCTCCACTTT. The rearrangement joins TRBV6-5 to TRBJ1-6; D remains ambiguous. The CDR3 has 12 amino acids. Trimming left V 3 bases short and J 7 bases short, with 4 bases between. Germline V lookup: CDR1 MNHEY, CDR2 SVGAGI.

The chain joins TRBV7-6 to TRBJ2-1, with 7 bases lining up with TRBD2. Germline lookup yields CDR1 SGHVS and CDR2 FNYEAQ. The CDR3 has 14 residues. Losses at the gene ends were 2 bases for V and 4 bases for J; bases not matched to a gene: 2. The CDR3 nucleotides are TGTGCCAGCAGCTTATCGGGGGGTTACAATGAGCAGTTCTTC. Protein: CASSLSGGYNEQFF.

The gene calls are TRBV12-5 and TRBJ1-6; the D gene is possibly TRBD1 (6 bases). V lost 0 bases to trimming and J lost 12 bases, with 6 bases between them. The germline gives CDR1 LGHNT, CDR2 FRNRAP. This CDR3 is built from 12 residues. CDR3 amino acids: CASGLVGGPLHF. CDR3 coding DNA: TGTGCTAGTGGTTTGGTAGGGGGACCCCTCCACTTT.

This rearrangement joins TRBV6-1 to TRBJ2-1; D is perhaps TRBD1 (5 bases). Trimming removed 4 bases at V and 9 bases at J, with 7 bases between. Germline V gene data show CDR1 as MNHNS and CDR2 as SASEGT. This CDR3 comprises 11 residues. CDR3 sequence (DNA): TGTGCCAGCAGTGGACAGTCTGAGCAGTTCTTC. Translated: CASSGQSEQFF.

J is TRBJ2-7 and V is TRBV4-3; D is uncertain. CDR3 size: 16 residues. Germline V gene sequence: CDR1 LGHNA, CDR2 YSLEER. Trimming took off 0 bases at V and 2 bases at J, with 14 bases between the two ends. The DNA for the CDR3 is TGCGCCAGCAGCCAAGACCAAAAAGATCAGACCTACGAGCAGTACTTC. Its protein product is CASSQDQKDQTYEQYF.

The chain carries TRBV19 and TRBJ2-2; 10 bases align to TRBD1. V lost 9 bases, J lost 3 bases, and 4 bases stayed unmatched. The germline V gene encodes CDR1 LNHDA and CDR2 SQIVND (reference sequence). This CDR3 has 14 residues. The CDR3 nucleotides read TGTGCCAGCGAGACAGGGGGCGACACCGGGGAGCTGTTTTTT. It is translated as CASETGGDTGELFF.

V is TRBV28 and J is TRBJ1-6; 7 positions match TRBD1. The CDR3 consists of 14 residues. CDR1 is MDHEN and CDR2 is SYDVKM in the germline V gene. V lost 6 bases and J lost 7; bases outside the gene matches: 6. The CDR3 DNA reads TGTGCCAGCAGCCAGGGACAGACCAATTCACCCCTCCACTTT. It translates to CASSQGQTNSPLHF.

The CDR3 is CASRPLPSGNTGELFF. The CDR3 bases are TGCGCCAGCAGACCGCTACCTAGCGGAAACACCGGGGAGCTGTTTTTT. The chain is built from TRBV5-1 and TRBJ2-2; TRBD2 matches at 7 bases. Looked up from germline, CDR1 is SGHRS and CDR2 is YFSETQ. The CDR3 length is 16 residues. V lost 5 bases and J lost 2; bases outside the gene matches: 9.

This clone occurred once. The chain employs TRBV28 and TRBJ2-7, with 9 bases identical to TRBD1. Trimming cost V 8 bases and J 4 bases; bases outside gene matches: 9. This CDR3 has 14 residues. CDR1 is MDHEN and CDR2 is SYDVKM in the germline V gene. CDR3: CASGKPGTGYEQYF. The CDR3, as DNA: TGTGCCAGCGGAAAGCCCGGGACAGGGTACGAGCAGTACTTC.

This clone was observed once. The chain carries TRBV5-6 and TRBJ2-1, with 9 positions matching TRBD2. J gave up 1 base and V 1 base, and 9 bases lay outside the gene matches. The CDR3 runs to 18 residues. CDR1 SGHDT and CDR2 YYEEEE come from the germline V gene. In nucleotides, the CDR3 is TGTGCCAGCAGCTTGTCCCTGGTTAGCGGGAGTTCCTACAATGAGCAGTTCTTC. It yields the protein CASSLSLVSGSSYNEQFF.

This chain joins TRBV29-1 and TRBJ1-3; the D gene is possibly TRBD1 (6 bases). The CDR3 consists of 13 residues. Germline values: CDR1 SQVTM, CDR2 ANQGSEA. V shed 4 bases and J shed 2 bases, with 9 bases lying between them. Written as DNA, the CDR3 is TGCAGCGTTGTTGGGACAACTGGAAACACCATATATTTT. It translates to CSVVGTTGNTIYF.

The rearrangement uses TRBV5-4 and TRBJ2-7; the match to TRBD1 covers 9 bases. The germline V gene encodes CDR1 SGHNT and CDR2 YYREEE (reference sequence). Trimming at V came to 4 bases and at J to 5 bases, leaving 10 bases not matched to a gene. This CDR3 region has 15 residues. The CDR3 region has the DNA TGTGCCAGCAGCAACAAAGGACAGGGGTCAGACGAGCAGTACTTC. Protein sequence: CASSNKGQGSDEQYF.

The chain combines TRBV27 with TRBJ2-5; the match to TRBD2 covers 13 bases. The closer fit of TRBJ2-7 to the DNA end suggests the J call may be wrong. The CDR3 is 16 amino acids. Germline V lookup: CDR1 MNHEY, CDR2 SMNVEV (reference sequence). The CDR3 reads CASSIETSGGFYEQYF. DNA of the CDR3: TGTGCCAGCAGTATCGAGACTAGCGGGGGGTTCTACGAGCAGTACTTC.

The chain links TRBV5-8 to TRBJ2-5; 8 bases fit TRBD2. The CDR3 runs 16 residues. V lost 2 bases to trimming and J lost 11 bases; unmatched junction nucleotides: 17. Germline CDR1 SGHTS, CDR2 YDEGEE. This CDR3 is CASSFGSGILEGEQYF. In DNA, the CDR3 is TGTGCCAGCAGCTTCGGTAGCGGGATTCTCGAAGGAGAGCAGTACTTC.

This sequence joins TRBV19 and TRBJ1-5; D gene unclear. CDR1 is LNHDA, CDR2 SQIVND, per germline (reference sequence). Trimming took off 2 bases at V and 1 base at J, with 18 bases between the two ends. This CDR3 is 18 amino acids long. The CDR3 spells CASSIPLGQSPSNQPQHF. The DNA for the CDR3 is TGTGCCAGTAGTATACCCCTGGGCCAGAGCCCGAGCAATCAGCCCCAGCATTTT.